This T cell receptor beta chain came from a study of T cell responses to AZD1222 COVID-19 vaccine. Findings of the study overall: Unmutated variant regions reportedly attract nearly half of all spike-specific TCRs. The span of vaccine-associated CD4 TCRs extended across spike, with dominance at 160-218 and 743-854.

The CDR3 runs to 18 residues. V was cut by 3 bases and J by 3 bases, with 24 bases left in between. Germline values: CDR1 SGDLS, CDR2 YYNGEE. Of note for this clone: No antigen is known for it.

Assay: immunoSEQ multiplex PCR; the TCRdb copy retains only in-frame clones and omits some. The data show approximately 190,000 clones, with around 92% seen just once and roughly 9.8% held by the top ten. This sequence originates from an adult in good health. The input for sequencing was peripheral blood, taken on day 0 of AZD1222 vaccination. The V and J genes are TRBV9 and TRBJ1-1, with a possible D match to TRBD1 (5 bases). CDR3 protein: CASSGHKGTAERDTEAFF. The CDR3 coding sequence is TGTGCCAGCAGCGGACATAAGGGGACCGCGGAAAGGGACACTGAAGCTTTCTTT.